This T cell receptor beta chain was captured in a study of T cell changes during pregnancy in multiple sclerosis. Using immunoSEQ multiplex PCR, the repertoire was profiled, and TCRdb retains in-frame clones only, with some absent. Among under 60,000 clones listed, roughly 94% were seen once. Losses at the gene ends were 7 bases for V and 1 base for J; bases not matched to a gene: 5. CDR1 and CDR2 from the germline V gene are SGHRS and YFSETQ. The CDR3 is made up of 15 amino acids. The chain combines TRBV5-1 with TRBJ2-6; 7 bases map to TRBD1. The input for sequencing was CD4+ T cells from peripheral blood mononuclear cells, taken in the third trimester of pregnancy. The TCR sequence derives from a female donor with multiple sclerosis, enrolled in a pregnancy study. Written as DNA, the CDR3 is TGCGCCAGCGGGACAGTTTTATCTGGGGCCAACGTCCTGACTTTC. Translated: CASGTVLSGANVLTF.